The source of this TCR beta chain is a study of beta chain features in type 1 diabetes (dated by TCRdb to 2016 to 2019). A note on the overall study: Patients and healthy donors did not differ in mean age, gender distribution, total cell number or subset yield. Regulatory and stem cell-like memory subsets were isolated from only 8 patients and roughly eight healthy donors, whereas naive and central memory subsets came from all 28 donors. A total of over 90,000,000 sorted cells were examined across all samples, and a strong correlation was observed between cell number per subset and RNA yield. In the study, TCRB repertoires of sorted circulating CD4+ T cell subsets from recently diagnosed type 1 diabetes patients were compared with those of matched healthy donors. Paper-wide results and their limitations: Naive, central memory and regulatory TCRB repertoires appeared more similar among patients than among healthy donors. HLA sub-analyses involved small numbers of individuals, so any influence of HLA type on TCRB rearrangement remained unresolved. Shorter templates might be favored by PCR, yet because patient and control samples were amplified and corrected together, any such skew would affect both groups equally. At VDJ recombination sites, patients with type 1 diabetes made fewer insertions and deleted more nucleotides, a pattern implying thymic rearrangement abnormalities. Type 1 diabetes patients showed a moderate but significant shortening of TCRB CDR3 length in all four CD4+ subsets. Because cDNA was sequenced instead of genomic DNA, highly expressing activated cells could be over-represented, though the groups showed no difference in activation or CD3 levels.

The CDR3 sequence holds 12 residues, the cysteine and phenylalanine included. Only the CDR3 portion is preserved as DNA: 36 bases, with reading frame beginning at the first base. CDR1 and CDR2, looked up from the germline V gene (reference sequence), are SEHNR and FQNEAQ. V is cut by 4 bases and J by 5 bases, and the space between the germline ends is 5 bases. All of the isolated RNA was reverse transcribed with the High Capacity cDNA Reverse Transcription Kit, so expressed TCRB transcripts were sequenced. Deep immunoSEQ sequencing was performed on naive, central memory and regulatory T cell samples, with an average of about 3.6 million total reads per sample. After sorted cells were lysed in RLT buffer, RNA was extracted with DNase-treated RNeasy Micro or Mini kits, with the choice depending on cell number. Each cell subset was processed on its own to prevent cross-contamination, while patient and healthy donor samples were processed together. TCRB sequences were amplified from cDNA with the immunoSEQ multiplex PCR, producing 87-bp fragments spanning the CDR3 region. The amplicons were sequenced using the Illumina HiSeq platform. Processing in the source paper ran as follows. PCR bias was corrected computationally using synthetic template baselines, and reads within Hamming distance 2 were collapsed, with unmergeable singletons discarded. Reads were aligned against IMGT so that V, D and J genes, CDR3 length and insertions or deletions at six rearrangement sites could be assigned. Within each subset, clonotype counts were normalized to sorted cell number, and only after that were true diversity and Gini coefficients computed with the tcR R package. Repertoire sharing was quantified using the overlap coefficient calculated on TCRB nucleotide sequences. TCRdb mirrors the immuneACCESS table, restricted to in-frame sequences. Some clones are absent from its copies; in checked studies, under half trace to an unresolved V gene, and the reason for the others is unknown. V and J calls and clone size are copied from that table; D and trimming were computed from the DNA. This sample comprises 150,000 to 200,000 clones, approximately 9% of them detected only once. Approximately 0.54% of the sample is taken by the ten largest.

This clone was counted between two and nine times. The antigen it recognizes is unknown. Base qualities are missing; no much larger clone stands one base away. Each donor gave one peripheral blood draw, about 110 mL on average, collected into heparinised tubes. A BD FACSAria II and a panel including CD45RO, CCR7, CD25, CD127, CD95 and CD27 were used to sort naive, central memory, regulatory and stem cell-like memory CD4+ T cells. A purity above 95% was achieved for all sorted populations. PBMCs were isolated immediately by Lymphoprep density gradient centrifugation and stained directly without culture. So that batch effects would be minimized, each experiment stained and sorted samples in pairs, pairing one healthy donor with one patient.

The sequence derives from a woman under 30 with type 1 diabetes. The chain uses TRBV7-9 and TRBJ2-2; no D gene is confidently identified. Sequenced input: central memory CD4+ T cells from blood. The DNA sequence reads TGTGCCAGCAGCTCCTATACCGGGGAGCTGTTTTTT. This encodes CASSSYTGELFF.